This T cell receptor (beta chain) was identified during a study of T cell responses to AZD1222 COVID-19 vaccine. Study-wide results and caveats: A mostly white British donor set with more females was recruited, and clonal diversity was possibly underestimated. Unmutated variant regions are reportedly targeted by nearly half of spike-specific TCRs. Dominant CD4 TCR responses targeted spike regions 160-218 and 743-854.

Measured with immunoSEQ multiplex PCR; TCRdb has only the in-frame clones, and not every one. Among more than 95,000 clones, approximately 85% were seen once, and the ten largest hold roughly 3.9%. A remark on this clone: Its cognate antigen is unknown.

Germline V CDR1 and CDR2: SGHTA, FQGNSA. V was trimmed by 1 base and J by 1 base, leaving 7 bases between them. The CDR3 is 14 residues long. Sequences were derived from peripheral blood, sampled on day 0 of MenACWY control vaccination. The sequence derives from an adult in good health. The V and J genes are TRBV7-2 and TRBJ1-2; weak D call: TRBD1 (5 bases). The CDR3 DNA sequence: TGTGCCAGCAGCTTAGGGAGGGGTAACTATGGCTACACCTTC. Its translation is CASSLGRGNYGYTF. The variable domain in full, with the rest retrieved from reference TRBV7-2 and TRBJ1-2, is GAGVSQSPSNKVTEKGKDVELRCDPISGHTALYWYRQSLGQGLEFLIYFQGNSAPDKSGLPSDRFSAERTGGSVSTLTIQRTQQEDSAVYLCASSLGRGNYGYTFGSGTRLTVV.